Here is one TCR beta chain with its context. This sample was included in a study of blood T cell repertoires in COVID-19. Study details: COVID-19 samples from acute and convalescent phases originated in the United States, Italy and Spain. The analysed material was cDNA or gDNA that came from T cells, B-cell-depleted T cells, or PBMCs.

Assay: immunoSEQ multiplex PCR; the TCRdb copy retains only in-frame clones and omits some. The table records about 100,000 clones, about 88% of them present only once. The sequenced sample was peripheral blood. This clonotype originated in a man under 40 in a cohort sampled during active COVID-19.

As DNA, the CDR3 is TGCACCAGCAGCCAAAAGTGTGGAGACTTCAGTGAGCAGTTCTTC. Translating it yields CTSSQKCGDFSEQFF. The V gene is TRBV1, the J gene TRBJ2-1; the listed D gene, TRBD2, was not tested against the DNA. TRBV1 represents a pseudogene. This CDR3 contains 15 residues.